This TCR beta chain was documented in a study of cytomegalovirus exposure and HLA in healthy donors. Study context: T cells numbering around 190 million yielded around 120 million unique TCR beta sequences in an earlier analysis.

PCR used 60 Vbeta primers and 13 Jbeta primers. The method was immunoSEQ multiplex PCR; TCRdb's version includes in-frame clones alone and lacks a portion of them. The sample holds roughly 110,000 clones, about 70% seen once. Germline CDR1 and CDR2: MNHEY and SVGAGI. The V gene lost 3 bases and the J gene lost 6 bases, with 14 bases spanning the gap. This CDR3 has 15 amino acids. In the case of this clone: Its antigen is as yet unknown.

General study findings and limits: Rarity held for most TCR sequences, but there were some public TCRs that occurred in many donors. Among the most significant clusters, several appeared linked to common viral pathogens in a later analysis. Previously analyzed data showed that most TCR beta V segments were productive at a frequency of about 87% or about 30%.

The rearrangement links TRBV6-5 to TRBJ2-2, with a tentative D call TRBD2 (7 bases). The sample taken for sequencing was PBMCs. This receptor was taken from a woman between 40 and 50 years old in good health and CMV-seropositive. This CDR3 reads CASSYRGGSPGELFF. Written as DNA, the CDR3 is TGTGCCAGCAGTTATAGGGGGGGCTCCCCCGGGGAGCTGTTTTTT.